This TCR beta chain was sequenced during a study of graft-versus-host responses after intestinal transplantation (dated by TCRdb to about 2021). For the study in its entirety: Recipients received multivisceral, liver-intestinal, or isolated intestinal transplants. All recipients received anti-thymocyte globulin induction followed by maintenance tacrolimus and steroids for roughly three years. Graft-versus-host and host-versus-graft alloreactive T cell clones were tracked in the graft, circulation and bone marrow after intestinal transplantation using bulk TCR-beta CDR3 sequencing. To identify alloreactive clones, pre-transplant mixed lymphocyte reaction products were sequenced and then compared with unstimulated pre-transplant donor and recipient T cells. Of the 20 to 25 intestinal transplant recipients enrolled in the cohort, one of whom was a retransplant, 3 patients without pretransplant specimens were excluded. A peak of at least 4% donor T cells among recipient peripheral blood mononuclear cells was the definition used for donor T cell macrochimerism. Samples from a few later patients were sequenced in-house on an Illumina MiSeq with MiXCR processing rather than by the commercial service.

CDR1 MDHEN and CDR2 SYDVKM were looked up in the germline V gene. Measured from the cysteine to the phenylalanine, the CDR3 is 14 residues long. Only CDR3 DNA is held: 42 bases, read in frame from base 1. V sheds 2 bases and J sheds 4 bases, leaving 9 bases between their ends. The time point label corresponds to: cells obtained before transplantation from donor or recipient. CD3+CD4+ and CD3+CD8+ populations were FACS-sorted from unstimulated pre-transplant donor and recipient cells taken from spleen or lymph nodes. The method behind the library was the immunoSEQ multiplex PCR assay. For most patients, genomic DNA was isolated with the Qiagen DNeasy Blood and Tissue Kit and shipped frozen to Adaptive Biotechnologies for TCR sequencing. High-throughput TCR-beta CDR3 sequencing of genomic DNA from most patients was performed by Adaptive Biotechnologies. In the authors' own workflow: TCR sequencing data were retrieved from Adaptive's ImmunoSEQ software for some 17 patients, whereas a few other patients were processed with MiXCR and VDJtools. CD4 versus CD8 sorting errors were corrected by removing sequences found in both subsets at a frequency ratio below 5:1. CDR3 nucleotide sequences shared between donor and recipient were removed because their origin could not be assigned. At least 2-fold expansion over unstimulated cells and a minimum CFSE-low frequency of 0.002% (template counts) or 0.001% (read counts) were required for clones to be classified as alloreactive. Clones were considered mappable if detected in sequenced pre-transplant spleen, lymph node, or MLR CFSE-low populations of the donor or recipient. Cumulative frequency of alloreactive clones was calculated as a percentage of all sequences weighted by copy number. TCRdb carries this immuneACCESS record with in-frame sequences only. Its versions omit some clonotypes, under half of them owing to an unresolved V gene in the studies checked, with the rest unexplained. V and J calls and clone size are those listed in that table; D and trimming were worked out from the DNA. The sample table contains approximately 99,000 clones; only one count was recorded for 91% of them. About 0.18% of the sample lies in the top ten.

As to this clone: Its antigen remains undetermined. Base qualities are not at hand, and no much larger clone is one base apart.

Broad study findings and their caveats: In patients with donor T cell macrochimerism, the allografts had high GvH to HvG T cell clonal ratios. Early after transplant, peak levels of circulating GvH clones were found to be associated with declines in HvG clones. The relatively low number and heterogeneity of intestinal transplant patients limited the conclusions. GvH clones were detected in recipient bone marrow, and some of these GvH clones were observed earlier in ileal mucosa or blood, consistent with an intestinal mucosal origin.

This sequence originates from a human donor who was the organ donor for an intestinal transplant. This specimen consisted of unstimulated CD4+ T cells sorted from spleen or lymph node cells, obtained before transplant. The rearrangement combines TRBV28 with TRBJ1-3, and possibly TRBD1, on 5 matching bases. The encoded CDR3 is CASSLVAGGNTIYF. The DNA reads TGTGCCAGCAGTTTAGTAGCAGGGGGAAACACCATATATTTT.